These 2 T cell receptor beta chains came from one sample sequenced in a study of T cells in localized non-small cell lung cancer. Assay: immunoSEQ multiplex PCR; the TCRdb copy retains only in-frame clones and omits some. The table lists roughly 34,000 clones, 78% of them singletons. The source was peripheral blood, collected before any cancer treatment. Source of these receptors: a male donor older than 55 with stage II squamous cell lung carcinoma.

This clone has more than one count but fewer than ten. The chain is built from TRBV7-2 and TRBJ2-7, with D unclear. Germline lookup yields CDR1 SGHTA and CDR2 FQGNSA. The V gene lost 2 bases and the J gene lost 2 bases, with 7 bases spanning the gap. The CDR3 spans 13 residues. The CDR3 loop reads CASSLHGAYEQYF. Written as DNA, the CDR3 is TGTGCCAGCAGCTTACACGGAGCCTACGAGCAGTACTTC.

The J gene is TRBJ2-7, the V gene TRBV16; D may be TRBD1 (7 bases). Germline V gene lookup returns CDR1 KGHSY and CDR2 FQNENV. The CDR3 loop spans 15 amino acids. V lost 3 bases and J 1 base, leaving 13 bases between the germline ends. The CDR3, as DNA: TGTGCCAGCAGCCACGGGAGACAGGGTTCCTACGAGCAGTACTTC. Its translation is CASSHGRQGSYEQYF.